A single sample is the source of the 21 T cell receptor beta chains below, sequenced in a study of cytomegalovirus exposure and HLA in healthy donors. It was with 60 Vbeta and 13 Jbeta primers that the PCR ran. TCRdb's table, derived via immunoSEQ multiplex PCR, lists solely in-frame clones and lacks some. The sample lists roughly 130,000 clones, 65% to 85% occurring once. The sample was PBMCs. Source of these receptors: a young man in good health and CMV-seronegative.

The rearrangement uses TRBV6-5 and TRBJ2-5, with D perhaps TRBD2 (5 bases). This CDR3 is 12 amino acids long. The V and J ends lost 7 bases and 5 bases respectively, with 11 bases between them. From germline, CDR1 is MNHEY and CDR2 SVGAGI. The CDR3 loop is CASIGPGETQYF. The CDR3 bases are TGTGCCAGCATCGGCCCGGGGGAGACCCAGTACTTC.

This chain connects TRBV19 to TRBJ1-2, with D possibly TRBD1 on 6 matching bases. The ends were cut back, 5 bases at V and 1 base at J, with 14 bases in the middle. Germline CDR1 and CDR2: LNHDA and SQIVND (reference sequence). The CDR3 is made up of 15 amino acids. The CDR3 DNA reads TGTGCCAGTAGTCGGACAGCCAAAAGTAACTATGGCTACACCTTC. It specifies CASSRTAKSNYGYTF.

The rearrangement links TRBV7-9 to TRBJ1-2; D is possibly TRBD1 (6 bases). The CDR3 is 16 amino acids. V dropped 5 bases and J dropped 3 bases, with 19 bases sitting between them. Germline V lookup: CDR1 SEHNR, CDR2 FQNEAQ (reference sequence). The CDR3: CASSPDRTAGDYGYTF. DNA of the CDR3: TGTGCCAGCAGCCCGGATAGGACAGCCGGCGACTATGGCTACACCTTC.

V and J are TRBV15 and TRBJ2-7; TRBD1 aligns across 8 bases. V lost 0 bases to trimming and J lost 4 bases; unmatched junction nucleotides: 8. The CDR3 is 16 amino acids. Per germline, CDR1 LNHNV and CDR2 YYDKDF (reference sequence). This CDR3 is CATSRDKSGQAYEQYF. In DNA, the CDR3 is TGTGCCACCAGCAGAGATAAGTCGGGACAGGCTTACGAGCAGTACTTC.

This clone was picked up a small number of times. The rearrangement joins TRBV4-2 to TRBJ2-7; perhaps TRBD1 as D (5 bases). This CDR3 comprises 16 residues. CDR1 is LGHNA, CDR2 YNFKEQ, per germline. Trimming cost V 1 base and J 1 base, with 14 bases left between them. The DNA for the CDR3 is TGTGCCAGCAGCCAAGGGCGAAGGGGCGCGTCCTACGAGCAGTACTTC. It codes for CASSQGRRGASYEQYF.

J is TRBJ2-2 and V is TRBV2; TRBD2 aligns across 9 bases. The CDR3 consists of 13 residues. CDR1 SNHLY and CDR2 FYNNEI come from the germline V gene. With V trimmed by 6 bases and J by 8 bases, 4 bases remained unmatched. The CDR3 DNA reads TGTGCCAGCAGAATTAGCGGGGGTGGGGAGCTGTTTTTT. Translated: CASRISGGGELFF.

This clone occurred once. The CDR3 coding sequence is TGTGCCAGCAGCCCCTCGGACAGGGCGGTGGGCTACACCTTC. This translates into CASSPSDRAVGYTF. The rearrangement joins TRBV7-9 to TRBJ1-2; TRBD1 agrees at 8 bases. Losses at the gene ends were 5 bases for V and 8 bases for J; bases not matched to a gene: 10. The germline CDR1 and CDR2 sequences are SEHNR and FQNEAQ (reference sequence). This CDR3 has 14 amino acids.

This clone was detected only a few times. This chain uses TRBV10-3 with TRBJ2-1; tentative D call: TRBD2 (6 bases). Looked up from germline, CDR1 is ENHRY and CDR2 is SYGVKD. Trimming left V 0 bases short and J 3 bases short, with 15 bases between. The CDR3 covers 17 residues. CDR3 in amino acids: CAISESQEGGVYNEQFF. The DNA for the CDR3 is TGTGCCATCAGTGAGTCGCAAGAGGGCGGGGTCTACAATGAGCAGTTCTTC.

The chain joins TRBV30 to TRBJ2-3, with a possible D match to TRBD2 (6 bases). Germline V gene data show CDR1 as GTSNPN and CDR2 as SVGIG (reference sequence). The CDR3 has 13 residues. V lost 0 bases, J lost 4 bases, and 8 bases lay in between. The CDR3 DNA reads as TGTGCCTGGAGTGTAGGAGGGCCAGATACGCAGTATTTT. This encodes CAWSVGGPDTQYF.

This chain uses TRBV5-1 with TRBJ1-1, with D possibly TRBD1 on 6 matching bases. CDR1 is SGHRS, CDR2 YFSETQ, per germline. CDR3 length: 15 amino acids. V lost 2 bases and J 0 bases, leaving 11 bases between the germline ends. The CDR3 protein is CASSLQGGMNTEAFF. In nucleotides, the CDR3 is TGCGCCAGCAGCTTACAGGGAGGGATGAACACTGAAGCTTTCTTT.

This clone was seen a handful of times. The rearrangement links TRBV27 to TRBJ1-1; TRBD1 is a possible D gene (6 bases). V lost 2 bases, J lost 8 bases, and 12 bases lay in between. Looked up from germline, CDR1 is MNHEY and CDR2 is SMNVEV (reference sequence). The CDR3 sequence is 13 residues long. CDR3 sequence reads: CASSLGTGLEAFF. CDR3 bases: TGTGCCAGCAGTTTAGGAACAGGGTTGGAAGCTTTCTTT.

V is TRBV27 and J is TRBJ2-2, with D maybe TRBD1 (7 bases). V dropped 1 base and J dropped 5 bases, with 20 bases sitting between them. This CDR3 contains 18 residues. In germline, CDR1 is MNHEY, CDR2 SMNVEV (reference sequence). The CDR3: CASSLFWQGEVVTGELFF. CDR3 sequence (DNA): TGTGCCAGCAGTTTATTCTGGCAGGGGGAGGTGGTTACCGGGGAGCTGTTTTTT.

The chain combines TRBV6-1 with TRBJ2-7; perhaps TRBD1 as D (6 bases). Looked up from germline, CDR1 is MNHNS and CDR2 is SASEGT. This CDR3 is built from 14 residues. Trimming stripped 6 bases from V and 0 bases from J, with 12 bases between. In DNA, the CDR3 is TGTGCCAGCAGACGGGCGGACAGCTCCTACGAGCAGTACTTC. Translation: CASRRADSSYEQYF.

V and J are TRBV19 and TRBJ2-5; unclear D gene. Germline CDR1 is LNHDA and CDR2 is SQIVND (reference sequence). The CDR3 spans 13 residues. Trimming removed 1 base from V and 3 bases from J, with 6 bases in between. CDR3 sequence (DNA): TGTGCCAGTAGTATAGGCCAGAAAGAGACCCAGTACTTC. Amino acids: CASSIGQKETQYF.

The genes are TRBV19 and TRBJ1-5; D is possibly TRBD1 (6 bases). This CDR3 is built from 17 residues. Germline V gene lookup returns CDR1 LNHDA and CDR2 SQIVND (reference sequence). With 7 bases removed from V and 5 bases from J, the gap between germline ends came to 24 bases. The CDR3 loop reads CASKLLRSTGIYQPQHF. The DNA of the CDR3 is TGTGCCAGTAAACTTCTCCGTTCGACAGGAATTTATCAGCCCCAGCATTTT.

This clone was observed a few times. The chain uses TRBV19 and TRBJ2-5, with 10 bases that match TRBD1. Losses at the gene ends were 5 bases for V and 4 bases for J; bases not matched to a gene: 1. From germline, CDR1 is LNHDA and CDR2 SQIVND (reference sequence). This CDR3 is 13 amino acids long. This chain's CDR3 is CASSRDRGETQYF. The CDR3 DNA reads TGTGCCAGTAGTCGGGACAGGGGAGAGACCCAGTACTTC.

The chain couples TRBV5-5 to TRBJ1-5; D is unclear. The CDR3 is 14 residues long. Looked up from germline, CDR1 is SGHKS and CDR2 is YYEKEE (reference sequence). V lost 7 bases and J 2 bases, leaving 13 bases between the germline ends. CDR3 bases: TGTGCCAGCCGAGAAGCGGCGGGCAATCAGCCCCAGCATTTT. It encodes CASREAAGNQPQHF.

The rearrangement joins TRBV29-1 to TRBJ1-4, with D perhaps TRBD1 (6 bases). Germline loops: CDR1 SQVTM, CDR2 ANQGSEA. The CDR3 has 12 residues. V was clipped by 4 bases and J by 7 bases, with 10 bases between them. CDR3 protein: CSVVGTTEKLFF. The DNA of the CDR3 is TGCAGCGTTGTGGGGACAACTGAAAAACTGTTTTTT.

The rearrangement joins TRBV19 to TRBJ2-4; possibly TRBD1 for D (6 bases). V lost 3 bases to trimming and J lost 10 bases, with 16 bases between them. The CDR3 is 14 residues long. Germline-derived CDR1 and CDR2 are LNHDA and SQIVND (reference sequence). The CDR3 nucleotides read TGTGCCAGTAGTATCGGCAGGGGCCAGGAAATTCAGTACTTC. Its protein product is CASSIGRGQEIQYF.

The rearrangement links TRBV13 to TRBJ2-1, with 9 bases that match TRBD1. The CDR3 is made up of 14 amino acids. The trim removed 8 bases at V and 2 bases at J, leaving 4 bases unmatched. Germline lookup yields CDR1 PRHDT and CDR2 FYEKMQ (reference sequence). CDR3 nucleotides: TGTGCCAGCCTAAGGACAGGGGCCTACAATGAGCAGTTCTTC. As protein: CASLRTGAYNEQFF.

This sequence joins TRBV18 and TRBJ1-2, with D uncertain. The length of the CDR3 is 14 residues. Germline V CDR1 and CDR2: KGHSH, LQKENI. Trimming removed 3 bases from V and 4 bases from J, with 12 bases in between. The CDR3 sequence: CASSPSGERYGYTF. CDR3 bases: TGTGCCAGCTCACCGTCCGGGGAACGCTATGGCTACACCTTC.